The entry below gives a single T cell receptor beta chain sequence along with its context. The sample is drawn from a study of blood T cell repertoires in COVID-19. Study-level background: Acute and convalescent COVID-19 specimens originated in the United States, Italy and Spain. The cDNA or gDNA used as material had been derived from T cells, B-cell-depleted T cells, or PBMCs.

Original methodology: Reference gene primer amplification in the assay estimated nucleated cell counts. Produced via immunoSEQ multiplex PCR; TCRdb's table is partial and in-frame only. From that table come the V and J calls and clone size; the DNA was used to work out D and trimming. The sample comprises under 95,000 clones, approximately 90% of which are singletons, and around 2.6% rests with the top ten. This CDR3 contains 12 residues. The germline V gene has CDR1 GTSNPN and CDR2 SVGIG (reference sequence). Trimming pared 8 bases from V and 6 bases from J, leaving 16 bases between. Sequences were obtained from peripheral blood. This clonotype originated in a man aged 50-60 years with COVID-19, enrolled during active disease. The chain links TRBV30 to TRBJ1-2; D possibly corresponds to TRBD1 (6 bases). CDR3 nucleotides: TGTGCCAGATCCGCGGGGGGCCATGGCTACACCTTC. As protein: CARSAGGHGYTF.